This note documents a single T cell receptor beta chain sequence. Its antigen is still unknown. A junction boundary mismatches the germline segment, possibly from a read error. This CDR3 contains 14 residues. Germline assignment: CDR1 SGHVS and CDR2 FQNEAQ. Specified time point: pre-sensitization, week 0. Treatment here: therapeutic diphenylcyclopropenone sensitization with weekly scalp DPC. The drawing of blood occurred before each patch test was applied. Participating donors were patients with alopecia, aged 18 to 70 years, considered appropriate candidates for DPC. Unique molecular identifiers were attached to individual cDNA molecules within the library. TCRdb re-derived calls from the RACE reads in MiXCR, one entry per CDR3 protein. Found here are fewer than 300,000 distinct CDR3 sequences, approximately 8.6% of them singletons; the top ten hold 2% to 2.5%. These data come from a study of human T cells and chemical hapten exposure.

Study observations and caveats: Correlating positively with patch test score were the PT1 expanded TCR counts.

The chain links TRBV7-8 to TRBJ2-3, with D perhaps matching TRBD1 (6 bases). This TCR came from a woman aged 40 to 55 with alopecia areata. Some clones in this sample may be carry-over from other donors' samples. Sequencing used whole blood, obtained in connection with sensitization to the hapten diphenylcyclopropenone (DPC). This CDR3 is CVSSLRAQGDTQYF. The CDR3 DNA is TGTGTCAGCAGCCTACGGGCCCAGGGGGATACGCAGTATTTT.